This T cell receptor (beta chain) was profiled in a study of blood T cell repertoires in COVID-19. The method was immunoSEQ multiplex PCR; TCRdb's version includes in-frame clones alone and lacks a portion of them. The sample includes 250,000 or so clones, 70% to 90% of them seen just once. Sequencing was done on a sample of PBMCs or T cells enriched from blood (not recorded which). The clonotype was recovered from a woman aged 45-60 years who had been exposed to COVID-19.

The CDR3: CAWSVLQGHYGYTF. Written as DNA, the CDR3 is TGTGCCTGGAGTGTACTTCAGGGGCACTATGGCTACACCTTC. The chain couples TRBV30 to TRBJ1-2, with D perhaps matching TRBD1 (6 bases). The germline gives CDR1 GTSNPN, CDR2 SVGIG (reference sequence). The CDR3 extends over 14 amino acids. Trimming pared 0 bases from V and 3 bases from J, leaving 11 bases between. Supplemented by reference TRBV30 and TRBJ1-2, the full variable domain reads SQTIHQWPATLVQPVGSPLSLECTVEGTSNPNLYWYRQAAGRGLQLLFYSVGIGQISSEVPQNLSASRPQDRQFILSSKKLLLSDSGFYLCAWSVLQGHYGYTFGSGTRLTVV.